This T cell receptor (beta chain) was identified during a study of blood T cell repertoires in COVID-19 (dated by TCRdb to about 2020). For the study in its entirety: Samples from collaborators originated in the United States, Italy and Spain and spanned both the acute and convalescent phases of COVID-19. A de-identified subject ID, COVID-19 status, age in years and sex were almost always included in the sample metadata. Where available, HLA class I and class II types were obtained from metadata supplied by the sample provider rather than from assay-based typing. The repertoires were released in a freely available public database meant as a resource for research on the immune response to SARS-CoV-2. The samples were drawn from the first 160 participants of the ongoing ImmuneRACE study and from 950 to 1,500 subjects provided by 6 global collaborators. The material from the prospective study consisted of cDNA or gDNA derived from T cells, B-cell-depleted T cells, or PBMCs. The dataset comprised deeply sampled blood TCRbeta repertoires from subjects exposed to, actively infected with, or recovered from COVID-19.

Worth noting for this clone: The antigen it recognizes is unknown. No per-base quality is available; no much larger clone lies one base away.

TCRbeta CDR3 regions were amplified from genomic DNA using the immunoSEQ Assay, a bias-controlled multiplex PCR. From the authors' description of their analysis: Within the assay, amplification of reference gene primers was used to estimate how many nucleated cells each sample contained. To quantify the absolute abundance of each unique TCRbeta CDR3 rearrangement, sequence reads were collapsed and filtered. For each sample, productive Simpson clonality was calculated by taking the square root of Simpson's diversity index across productive rearrangements. Sourced from immuneACCESS, this table was stored by TCRdb with only in-frame sequences that have V and J called. A share of the clones is absent; for the studies checked, an unresolved V gene accounts for under half, and the remainder has no known explanation. D and trimming come from the DNA, and the V and J calls and clone size come from that table. The sample table lists approximately 250,000 clones, about 91% of them with a count of one. 1.2% of the sample belongs to the ten largest clones.

The paper's findings and limits, for the study overall: How much clinical and demographic metadata was included differed by source and by participant, and the metadata was provided uncurated.

The CDR3 covers 15 residues, taking in both the cysteine and the phenylalanine. Just CDR3 DNA is preserved here, 45 bases in frame from base 1. Germline trimming amounts to 6 bases on V and 2 bases on J, with 4 as the count of junction bases outside the gene matches. Per the germline V gene, SGHTA is the CDR1 and FQGTGA is the CDR2. In the prospective study, participants were roughly 18 to 95 years old, resided in 24 geographic areas of the United States, and were enrolled through a virtual design. In the prospective study, cohorts were assigned on the basis of participant-reported clinical history obtained from a screening survey and a study questionnaire. Each participant in the prospective study had whole blood, serum and a nasopharyngeal or oropharyngeal swab collected by mobile phlebotomists. Over an approximately two-month period, participants in the prospective study had the option of providing additional blood draws and questionnaires. Prospective study blood samples were shipped either frozen or at room temperature before DNA extraction.

Material for sequencing was PBMCs or T cells enriched from blood (not recorded which). The sequence was collected from a woman between 40 and 50 years old with acute COVID-19. The chain is encoded by TRBV7-3 joined to TRBJ2-3; TRBD2 lines up with 11 middle nucleotides. This receptor carries the CDR3 CASSSGRGITDTQYF. The DNA is TGTGCCAGCAGTAGCGGGAGGGGGATCACAGATACGCAGTATTTT.